This T cell receptor beta chain was recovered during a study of blood T cell repertoires in COVID-19 (TCRdb year 2020). Background on the whole study: The collaborator samples originated in the United States, Italy and Spain and spanned the acute and convalescent phases of COVID-19. The prospective study material was composed of cDNA or gDNA derived from T cells, B-cell-depleted T cells, or PBMCs. Subjects who had been exposed to COVID-19, were actively infected with it, or had recovered from it provided the deeply sampled blood TCRbeta repertoires that made up the dataset. The repertoires were released in a freely available public database meant as a resource for research on the immune response to SARS-CoV-2. The samples were drawn from the first 160 participants of the ongoing ImmuneRACE study and from 1,254 subjects provided by 6 global collaborators. Nearly every sample came with metadata listing a de-identified subject ID, COVID-19 status, age in years and sex. Where available, HLA class I and class II types were obtained from metadata supplied by the sample provider rather than from assay-based typing.

The germline V gene provides CDR1 SNHLY and CDR2 FYNNEI. At the junction V is shortened by 4 bases and J by 5 bases; bases outside the gene matches: 7. The CDR3 measures 16 amino acids from cysteine to phenylalanine. Here the CDR3 DNA is all that survives: 48 bases in frame from base 1. TCRbeta CDR3 regions were amplified from genomic DNA using the immunoSEQ Assay, a bias-controlled multiplex PCR. The study's processing was this. Within the assay, amplification of reference gene primers was used to estimate how many nucleated cells each sample contained. Sequence reads were collapsed and filtered to measure the absolute abundance of every unique TCRbeta CDR3 rearrangement. Productive Simpson clonality was computed per sample as the square root of Simpson's diversity index over productive rearrangements. The source is immuneACCESS, and TCRdb retained only in-frame sequences with V and J called. Part of the clones is not carried over; for the studies checked, unresolved V genes explain less than half of this, and the remainder is unexplained. V and J calls and clone size come straight from that table; D and trimming were deduced from the DNA. The sample table shows 110,000 to 150,000 clones, and roughly 80% are seen once. The ten largest clones capture about 6% of the sample.

The sample holds one count of this clone. No antigen is known for it. The record has no base qualities; no much larger clone is one base away. On the study overall, not on this receptor specifically: Clinical and demographic metadata were provided uncurated, with the amount varying by source and participant.

Participants in the prospective study were aged about 18 to 95 years, lived in about two dozen United States geographic areas, and enrolled through a virtual design. Cohort assignment in the prospective study relied on participant-reported clinical history from a screening survey and a study questionnaire. Recovered participants in ImmuneRACE Cohort 3 were defined by two consecutive negative NP/OP PCR tests, clearance by a healthcare professional, or resolution of symptoms. In the prospective study, whole blood, serum and a nasopharyngeal or oropharyngeal swab were collected from each participant by mobile phlebotomists. Additional blood draws and questionnaires over a roughly two-month period could optionally be provided by prospective study participants. Before DNA extraction, blood samples from the prospective study were shipped at room temperature or frozen.

Sequenced input: PBMCs or T cells enriched from blood (not recorded which). This clonotype was obtained from a woman between 50 and 59 years old who had recovered from COVID-19. The V gene is TRBV2 and the J gene is TRBJ2-1; TRBD2 lines up with 11 middle nucleotides. In nucleotides, the sequence is TGTGCCAGCAGTGCATCTAGCGGGGGGCGGGACAATGAGCAGTTCTTC. This is translated as CASSASSGGRDNEQFF.